This is a list of T cell receptor beta chains from one sample in a study of vaccination and CD4 T cells after COVID-19. Their antigen targets remain unknown. TCRdb recomputed calls from the PCR reads with MiXCR, one row per CDR3 protein. The data show 9,700 or so distinct CDR3 sequences, with about 33% seen just once and about 30% held by the top ten. The sequencing sample was made of CD4+ T cells from blood, cultured in vitro. The source is a human donor in good health. CDR3s include the opening cysteine and the closing phenylalanine or tryptophan. Fields, in order: clone size, V gene, D gene, J gene, CDR3 protein, CDR3 DNA. The D gene is left open where the match is weak. Some rows have no size entry. The others give once, few or many, or a class for an expanded clone.

size: few; V: TRBV6-5; D: TRBD2; J: TRBJ2-7; CDR3: CASSYSITSGSYEQYF; DNA: TGTGCCAGCAGTTACTCCATAACTAGCGGGTCCTACGAGCAGTACTTC
size: NA; V: TRBV10-3; D: NA; J: TRBJ1-6; CDR3: CASTRTPRESPLHF; DNA: TGTGCCAGTACCCGTACCCCCAGGGAATCACCCCTCCACTTT
size: NA; V: TRBV5-8; D: NA; J: TRBJ1-1; CDR3: CASSLDGKYTEAFF; DNA: TGTGCCAGCAGCTTGGACGGAAAGTACACTGAAGCTTTCTTT
size: NA; V: TRBV30; D: NA; J: TRBJ1-2; CDR3: CAWSLGANYGYTF; DNA: TGTGCCTGGAGCTTGGGAGCTAACTATGGCTACACCTTC
size: NA; V: TRBV20-1; D: NA; J: TRBJ2-1; CDR3: CSASGGELYNEQFF; DNA: TGCAGTGCTAGTGGTGGAGAATTATACAATGAGCAGTTCTTC
size: once; V: TRBV6-1; D: NA; J: TRBJ2-1; CDR3: CASSEAGGSYNEQFF; DNA: TGTGCCAGCAGTGAAGCGGGGGGCTCCTACAATGAGCAGTTCTTC
size: few; V: TRBV7-2; D: TRBD2; J: TRBJ2-2; CDR3: CASSLSGGPSWGELFF; DNA: TGTGCCAGCAGCTTAAGCGGGGGCCCAAGTTGGGGGGAGCTGTTTTTT
size: few; V: TRBV19; D: NA; J: TRBJ2-2; CDR3: CASTGSRGHTGELFF; DNA: TGTGCCAGTACCGGGAGCCGGGGGCATACCGGGGAGCTGTTTTTT
size: NA; V: TRBV7-9; D: TRBD1; J: TRBJ2-7; CDR3: CASSLRLSGQGLPYEQYF; DNA: TGTGCCAGCAGCTTACGCTTATCGGGACAGGGACTGCCTTACGAGCAGTACTTC
size: few; V: TRBV6-1; D: NA; J: TRBJ2-5; CDR3: CASGGGTGIQETQYF; DNA: TGTGCCAGCGGCGGGGGAACAGGGATTCAAGAGACCCAGTACTTC
size: NA; V: TRBV12-3/TRBV12-4; D: NA; J: TRBJ1-3; CDR3: CASSPSGNTIYF; DNA: TGTGCCAGCAGTCCATCTGGAAACACCATATATTTT
size: NA; V: TRBV11-2; D: NA; J: TRBJ1-6; CDR3: CASSLVGGSYNSPLHF; DNA: TGTGCCAGCAGCTTAGTGGGGGGCTCCTATAATTCACCCCTCCACTTT
size: NA; V: TRBV27; D: TRBD1; J: TRBJ1-1; CDR3: CASSPGQGAGNTEAFF; DNA: TGTGCCAGCAGTCCCGGACAGGGGGCTGGGAACACTGAAGCTTTCTTT
size: NA; V: TRBV29-1; D: NA; J: TRBJ1-1; CDR3: CSVRQLEGVNTEAFF; DNA: TGCAGCGTTCGGCAGCTCGAGGGGGTGAACACTGAAGCTTTCTTT
size: NA; V: TRBV20-1; D: NA; J: TRBJ1-1; CDR3: CSARDPEGRAFF; DNA: TGCAGTGCTAGAGATCCGGAAGGGCGGGCTTTCTTT
size: few; V: TRBV2; D: NA; J: TRBJ1-5; CDR3: CASRSQQINQPQHF; DNA: TGTGCCAGCAGATCCCAACAGATTAATCAGCCCCAGCATTTT